Each of the 9 T cell receptor beta chains below was sequenced from the same sample in a study of blood T cell repertoires in COVID-19. Profiled with immunoSEQ multiplex PCR; TCRdb holds only in-frame clones, not every one. This sample yields about 330,000 clones, of which 80% to 90% are seen a single time; about 1.2% belongs to the top ten. Input material: peripheral blood. The receptor set was obtained from a woman aged 50 to 60 with acute or convalescent COVID-19.

The genes are TRBV5-1 and TRBJ2-2; 7 bases match TRBD2. Trimming at V came to 5 bases and at J to 3 bases, leaving 10 bases not matched to a gene. Germline V lookup: CDR1 SGHRS, CDR2 YFSETQ. The CDR3 totals 16 residues. This chain's CDR3 is CASRMGPGGDTGELFF. Here the CDR3 DNA reads TGCGCCAGCAGGATGGGGCCGGGAGGTGACACCGGGGAGCTGTTTTTT.

With respect to this clone: The sample contains more than one DNA sequence encoding this CDR3. The J gene is TRBJ1-5, the V gene TRBV30; D ambiguous. Per the germline V gene, CDR1 is GTSNPN and CDR2 is SVGIG (reference sequence). Trimming removed 1 base from V and 2 bases from J, with 6 bases in between. There are 13 residues in the CDR3. The CDR3 DNA reads TGTGCCTGGAGTGATCGGGGCAATCAGCCCCAGCATTTT. Translated: CAWSDRGNQPQHF.

The chain couples TRBV15 to TRBJ2-3, with 7 bases aligning to TRBD1. The length of the CDR3 is 14 residues. CDR1 LNHNV and CDR2 YYDKDF come from the germline V gene (reference sequence). V lost 2 bases and J lost 1; bases outside the gene matches: 0. The CDR3 DNA follows: TGTGCCACCAGCAGAACAGGGGGCACAGATACGCAGTATTTT. It yields the protein CATSRTGGTDTQYF.

This chain links TRBV9 with TRBJ2-7; 7 bases match TRBD2. CDR3 size: 13 residues. The germline CDR1 and CDR2 sequences are SGDLS and YYNGEE. The V segment lost 1 base and the J segment 6 bases; nucleotides outside the gene matches: 4. In nucleotides, the CDR3 is TGTGCCAGCAGCGTAACCCCGGGAGGCGAGCAGTACGTC. Encoded protein: CASSVTPGGEQYV.

The chain employs TRBV7-2 and TRBJ2-6, with D possibly TRBD1 on 6 matching bases. V lost 5 bases and J lost 2, with 13 bases in between. The CDR3 loop spans 16 amino acids. CDR1 is SGHTA and CDR2 is FQGNSA in the germline V gene. CDR3 DNA sequence: TGTGCCAGCAGCCCCCTCAGGGGAACTGGGGCCAACGTCCTGACTTTC. Its protein is CASSPLRGTGANVLTF.

The CDR3 DNA reads as TGTGCCACCAGTCCGACAGGGAGCAATCAGCCCCAGCATTTT. Translated: CATSPTGSNQPQHF. This chain joins TRBV24-1 and TRBJ1-5, with TRBD1 identical over 7 bases. This CDR3 is built from 14 residues. J gave up 1 base and V 6 bases, and 2 bases lay outside the gene matches. Germline V lookup: CDR1 KGHDR, CDR2 SFDVKD.

This clone is a singleton in its sample. V and J are TRBV19 and TRBJ2-1, with TRBD1 identical over 9 bases. Germline V gene lookup returns CDR1 LNHDA and CDR2 SQIVND (reference sequence). The length of the CDR3 is 14 residues. V was clipped by 5 bases and J by 7 bases; unmatched bases: 6. In nucleotides, the CDR3 is TGTGCCAGTAGTCCCACCGGGACAGGGAATGAGCAGTTCTTC. It translates to CASSPTGTGNEQFF.

The V gene is TRBV9, the J gene TRBJ2-5; D is possibly TRBD1 (6 bases). CDR3 length: 14 amino acids. Germline V gene data show CDR1 as SGDLS and CDR2 as YYNGEE. V lost 0 bases to trimming and J lost 2 bases, with 8 bases between them. The CDR3 DNA sequence: TGTGCCAGCAGCGTAGAGGGGGAACAAGAGACCCAGTACTTC. Encoded protein: CASSVEGEQETQYF.

The chain uses TRBV30 and TRBJ1-6; 8 positions match TRBD1. Germline assignment: CDR1 GTSNPN and CDR2 SVGIG (reference sequence). The CDR3 runs 16 residues. With V trimmed by 3 bases and J by 6 bases, 10 bases remained unmatched. The CDR3 protein is CAWSTTGDPINSPLHF. The DNA for the CDR3 is TGTGCCTGGAGCACGACAGGGGATCCTATTAATTCACCCCTCCACTTT.